This note documents a single TCR beta chain sequence. Its cognate antigen has yet to be identified. The sample comes from a study of monozygotic twins with inflammatory bowel disease (dated by TCRdb to the late 2010s). Some background on the complete study: In total, around 28 monozygotic twin pairs made up the full study: 19 Danish pairs, all IBD-discordant, plus nine German pairs, of which four were IBD-concordant and five were IBD-discordant. The search for disease-associated traits relied mainly on comparing, within discordant pairs, IBD patients with their genetically identical healthy co-twins. Each individual had, on average, about 151 000 unique TCRalpha sequences and 181 000 unique TCRbeta sequences available for analysis.

CDR1 MNHNS and CDR2 SASEGT are derived from the germline V gene. The CDR3 goes from the cysteine to the phenylalanine over 15 residues. No DNA appears here. Overall study outcomes, separate from this receptor: The results gave no support for a single strong signal or clonotype linked to IBD. Because patients received different immunosuppressive treatments, the repertoires may have picked up extra background noise and variability between individuals. The analysis was unable to tell different T cell subtypes apart. No difference in repertoire similarity was observed between concordant and discordant twins, possibly owing to limited statistical power. Compared with healthy twins, IBD patients had fewer clonotypes in common with other individuals, a difference most pronounced in patients showing signs of disease activity. A decrease in TCRbeta repertoire diversity, as measured by inverse Simpson index, was observed in IBD patients compared with their healthy co-twins.

From each donor, an approximately 2.3 ml peripheral blood sample was drawn into PAXgene tubes and stored at -80 degrees C. Total RNA was isolated from whole blood with the PAXgene blood miRNA kit on an automated QIAcube, without T cell sorting. Peripheral blood from monozygotic twin pairs, either concordant or discordant for inflammatory bowel disease, underwent deep TCRalpha and TCRbeta repertoire profiling that used unique molecular barcoding. Smoking habits were recorded for all twin pairs, and individuals were classified as current, former or never smokers. Libraries were built with 5' RACE. The input for every TCR library was roughly 3.5 ug of total RNA. For each sample, cDNA synthesis was carried out in eight separate reactions using SMARTScribe reverse transcriptase. During cDNA synthesis, template switching introduced unique molecular identifiers that contained a 6-nucleotide sample barcode. Two nested PCRs of about 17 and 10 cycles amplified the TCRalpha and TCRbeta cDNA, and bead purification followed each PCR. Before amplification, the cDNA was both treated with uracil DNA-glycosylase and purified with the QIAquick PCR purification kit. The second PCR added Illumina TruSeq-compatible adapters along with sample-specific barcodes. TapeStation and Qubit were used to check library quality and concentration, and 5 to 6.5 ng of each library went into the pool. The pooled libraries were sequenced with 2 x 100 bp reads and custom sequencing primers on an Illumina HiSeq2500 single-index Rapid Run. On the authors' methods: PCR and sequencing errors were corrected by UMI-based consensus assembly using MiGEC version 1.2.6. MiXCR version 2.1.1 handled V(D)J alignment, clonotype assembly and CDR3 extraction. To normalise gene usage, clonotype sharing and MAIT/NKT TCR abundance, the analysis used the top 1000, 10 000 and 20 000 clonotypes per sample. After downsampling to 27 000 UMIs, diversity was calculated as the inverse Simpson index using the vegan R package. Statistical testing used paired Mann-Whitney U tests on the discordant twin pairs and applied Benjamini-Hochberg correction for multiple testing. Through TCRdb reprocessing, the reads give one entry per CDR3 protein sequence; DNA is omitted. It is TCRdb's table, rather than the study itself, that gives the V and J calls and clone size. The table for this sample lists hundreds of thousands of distinct CDR3 sequences. The ten largest clones represent 2% to 2.5% of the sample.

This chain is built from TRBV6-1 and TRBJ1-2; the TCRdb call, TRBD1, lacks DNA for checking. Source material: blood. This sequence originates from a human donor with ulcerative colitis or Crohn's disease, or a healthy co-twin of an affected twin (not recorded which). CDR3 loop: CASSELSTGPYGYTF.